Each of the 8 T cell receptor beta chains below was sequenced from the same sample in a study of shared clonotypes between healthy human individuals. Libraries were prepared by immunoSEQ multiplex PCR; TCRdb keeps only in-frame clonotypes and omits some of them. The repertoire includes about 2 million clones, roughly 94% of them detected once, and roughly 0.13% sits in the top ten. The sequencing sample was made of naive CD4+ T cells sorted from blood. The subset denotes: CD45RA+ positively selected. The receptors originated from a young man in good health.

V and J are TRBV7-2 and TRBJ2-5, with 7 nucleotides matching TRBD2. The trim removed 1 base at V and 7 bases at J, leaving 3 bases unmatched. The germline V gene has CDR1 SGHTA and CDR2 FQGNSA. There are 13 residues in the CDR3. Here the CDR3 DNA reads TGTGCCAGCAGCTTAGGGCGGGAGAGGACCCAGTACTTC. Translation: CASSLGRERTQYF.

The chain is built from TRBV25-1 and TRBJ1-1; D uncertain. V was shortened by 7 bases and J by 2 bases, with 11 bases between the two germline ends. Germline CDR1 MGHDK, CDR2 SYGVNS. This CDR3 contains 13 residues. The CDR3 DNA follows: TGTGCCAGCACAGTGCCTGCCAACACTGAAGCTTTCTTT. The encoded protein is CASTVPANTEAFF.

DNA for the CDR3: TGTGCCAGCAGGGGCAGGGCGGGCGAGCAGTACTTC. Amino acid sequence: CASRGRAGEQYF. The V and J genes are TRBV28 and TRBJ2-7; D may be TRBD1 or TRBD2 (5 bases each). The V end lost 6 bases, the J end lost 6 bases, and 12 bases lay between the germline ends. Germline V lookup: CDR1 MDHEN, CDR2 SYDVKM. This CDR3 comprises 12 residues.

The chain has TRBV10-3 and TRBJ1-1; the D gene is possibly TRBD1 (5 bases). Germline values: CDR1 ENHRY, CDR2 SYGVKD. This CDR3 region has 15 residues. Trimming shortened V by 0 bases and J by 4 bases, and 12 bases separated the two germline ends. CDR3 nucleotide sequence: TGTGCCATCAGTGAGTCGTCGGGACGAGGCACTGAAGCTTTCTTT. It is translated as CAISESSGRGTEAFF.

V and J are TRBV19 and TRBJ2-1, with TRBD2 matching 14 bases. This CDR3 has 14 residues. The germline gives CDR1 LNHDA, CDR2 SQIVND (reference sequence). The V gene end was trimmed by 5 bases and the J gene end by 8 bases; junction bases not matched to a gene: 2. The CDR3 coding sequence is TGTGCCAGTAGTCCGGGACTAGCGGGGGATGAGCAGTTCTTC. Translation gives CASSPGLAGDEQFF.

With respect to this clone: Other DNA sequences of this sample code for an identical CDR3. The gene calls are TRBV5-1 and TRBJ2-1; TRBD2 matches 9 bases. The CDR3 extends over 16 amino acids. V shed 1 base and J 4 bases; nucleotides not matched to a gene: 6. Germline V gene data show CDR1 as SGHRS and CDR2 as YFSETQ. CDR3 in DNA: TGCGCCAGCAGCTTGTCGGCTAGCGGGGCTTACAATGAGCAGTTCTTC. Its translation is CASSLSASGAYNEQFF.

The chain carries TRBV5-6 and TRBJ1-3; 7 nucleotides line up with TRBD1. The germline CDR1 and CDR2 sequences are SGHDT and YYEEEE. Trimming at V came to 4 bases and at J to 1 base, leaving 5 bases not matched to a gene. The CDR3 loop spans 15 amino acids. The CDR3 region has the DNA TGTGCCAGCAGCGGGACAGAAGATTCTGGAAACACCATATATTTT. It yields the protein CASSGTEDSGNTIYF. The full variable domain, its missing parts supplied by reference TRBV5-6 and TRBJ1-3, is DAGVTQSPTHLIKTRGQQVTLRCSPKSGHDTVSWYQQALGQGPQFIFQYYEEEERQRGNFPDRFSGHQFPNYSSELNVNALLLGDSALYLCASSGTEDSGNTIYFGEGSWLTVV.

This chain links TRBV5-6 with TRBJ1-4, with D uncertain. CDR3 length: 14 amino acids. Trimming removed 0 bases at V and 6 bases at J, with 9 bases between. Germline V gene sequence: CDR1 SGHDT, CDR2 YYEEEE. The CDR3 here is CASSLGDNDEKLFF. CDR3 in DNA: TGTGCCAGCAGCTTGGGAGATAATGATGAAAAACTGTTTTTT.